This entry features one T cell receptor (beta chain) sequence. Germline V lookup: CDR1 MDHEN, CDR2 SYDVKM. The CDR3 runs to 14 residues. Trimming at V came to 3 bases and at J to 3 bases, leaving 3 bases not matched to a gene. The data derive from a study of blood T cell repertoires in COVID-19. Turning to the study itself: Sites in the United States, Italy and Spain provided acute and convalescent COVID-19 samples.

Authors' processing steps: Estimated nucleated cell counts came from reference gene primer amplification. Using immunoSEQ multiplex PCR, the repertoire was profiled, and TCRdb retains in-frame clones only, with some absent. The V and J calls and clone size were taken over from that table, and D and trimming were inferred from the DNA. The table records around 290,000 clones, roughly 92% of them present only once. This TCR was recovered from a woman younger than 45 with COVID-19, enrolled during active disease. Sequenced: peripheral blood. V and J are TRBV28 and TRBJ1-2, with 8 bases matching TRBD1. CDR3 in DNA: TGTGCCAGCAGTTTTCGGACAGGGCACTATGGCTACACCTTC. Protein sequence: CASSFRTGHYGYTF.